This T cell receptor (beta chain) is drawn from a study of cytomegalovirus exposure and HLA in healthy donors. Whole-study results and caveats: Compared with the roughly 700-donor mean, an Asian-associated ancestry cluster reportedly had fewer N-insertions, according to a later analysis. According to reports, the classifier identified cytomegalovirus status with high specificity and sensitivity.

The germline V and J ends were trimmed by 4 bases and 5 bases, with 10 bases remaining between them. The CDR3 is made up of 12 amino acids. Looked up from germline, CDR1 is SQVTM and CDR2 is ANQGSEA. Note on this clone: The antigen is unknown.

Researchers ran the PCR with 60 Vbeta and 13 Jbeta primers. TCRdb keeps only in-frame clones here, not all; method: immunoSEQ multiplex PCR. This table holds fewer than 200,000 clones, 75% to 85% found once. Sequences were obtained from PBMCs. The receptor was derived from a girl aged 2-9 years in good health and CMV-seropositive. The gene calls are TRBV29-1 and TRBJ2-3, with D maybe TRBD2 (6 bases). Written as DNA, the CDR3 is TGCAGCGTTGTTAGGGGAGGAGATACGCAGTATTTT. It translates to CSVVRGGDTQYF.